A single sample is the source of the 21 T cell receptor beta chains below, sequenced in a study of shared clonotypes between healthy human individuals. The assay was immunoSEQ multiplex PCR, and TCRdb's table has in-frame clones only and misses some. Of 2 million to 2.5 million clones listed, 85% to 95% are singletons. The sequenced material came from naive CD4+ T cells from PBMCs. Subset noted: CD45RA+ positively selected. These TCRs come from a man in his late teens or twenties in good health. Some clones in this sample may be carry-over from other donors' samples.

The V gene is TRBV10-3, the J gene TRBJ2-3; possible D gene TRBD2, 5 bases. This CDR3 contains 14 residues. V lost 5 bases to trimming and J lost 2 bases, with 11 bases between them. Germline V lookup: CDR1 ENHRY, CDR2 SYGVKD. CDR3 nucleotide sequence: TGTGCCATCAGTTTAGGGAGCCCCACAGATACGCAGTATTTT. It yields the protein CAISLGSPTDTQYF.

This sequence joins TRBV9 and TRBJ2-3, with TRBD2 identical over 12 bases. This CDR3 is 18 amino acids long. The germline V gene encodes CDR1 SGDLS and CDR2 YYNGEE. The trim removed 3 bases at V and 1 base at J, leaving 9 bases unmatched. CDR3: CASSASGSSGRGTDTQYF. CDR3 in DNA: TGTGCCAGCAGCGCATCAGGGTCTAGCGGGAGGGGCACAGATACGCAGTATTTT.

This chain joins TRBV5-1 and TRBJ2-3; 11 nucleotides line up with TRBD2. CDR1 and CDR2 (germline): SGHRS, YFSETQ. The CDR3 is made up of 18 amino acids. V lost 4 bases and J lost 1; bases outside the gene matches: 11. CDR3 in amino acids: CASSLAPQLAGGTDTQYF. CDR3 DNA: TGCGCCAGCAGCCTCGCACCCCAACTAGCGGGGGGCACAGATACGCAGTATTTT. The full variable domain, rest sourced from reference TRBV5-1 and TRBJ2-3, is KAGVTQTPRYLIKTRGQQVTLSCSPISGHRSVSWYQQTPGQGLQFLFEYFSETQRNKGNFPGRFSGRQFSNSRSEMNVSTLELGDSALYLCASSLAPQLAGGTDTQYFGPGTRLTVL.

The chain carries TRBV7-9 and TRBJ1-5; tentative D call: TRBD1 (5 bases). The V end was cut by 2 bases, the J end by 3 bases, with 11 bases between. CDR1 and CDR2 from the germline V gene are SEHNR and FQNEAQ (reference sequence). This CDR3 comprises 15 residues. CDR3 sequence (DNA): TGTGCCAGCAGCTTAACCGGGGGTAACAATCAGCCCCAGCATTTT. Translation gives CASSLTGGNNQPQHF.

The chain links TRBV5-4 to TRBJ2-7, with 12 bases lining up with TRBD2. CDR3 size: 15 residues. V lost 3 bases and J lost 6; bases outside the gene matches: 7. CDR1 and CDR2 (germline): SGHNT, YYREEE (reference sequence). The CDR3 sequence: CASSSSTSGSGEQYF. In nucleotides, the CDR3 is TGTGCCAGCAGCTCCTCGACTAGCGGGAGTGGCGAGCAGTACTTC.

The chain is built from TRBV6-5 and TRBJ2-7; D not certain. V shed 2 bases and J shed 0 bases, with 11 bases lying between them. CDR3 length: 15 residues. Looked up from germline, CDR1 is MNHEY and CDR2 is SVGAGI. CDR3 nucleotide sequence: TGTGCCAGCAGTTACCGTCAGTTAAGCTCCTACGAGCAGTACTTC. It yields the protein CASSYRQLSSYEQYF.

The chain is built from TRBV4-1 and TRBJ1-5, with TRBD1 identical over 9 bases. V gave up 1 base and J gave up 3 bases; unmatched junction bases: 7. Germline CDR1 reads MGHRA; CDR2 reads YSYEKL. The CDR3 consists of 17 residues. CDR3 nucleotide sequence: TGCGCCAGCAGCCAAGCCCTGACAGGGGGTCACAATCAGCCCCAGCATTTT. Translated: CASSQALTGGHNQPQHF.

The genes are TRBV28 and TRBJ1-5; 9 positions match TRBD1. The germline V gene encodes CDR1 MDHEN and CDR2 SYDVKM. V dropped 5 bases and J dropped 5; count of bases not matched to a gene: 7. This CDR3 spans 15 amino acids. DNA for the CDR3: TGTGCCAGCAGTCCTGGGACAGGGTCCGATCAGCCCCAGCATTTT. This codes for CASSPGTGSDQPQHF.

The rearrangement joins TRBV5-8 to TRBJ2-4; D not certain. Germline-derived CDR1 and CDR2 are SGHTS and YDEGEE. CDR3 size: 12 residues. The germline V and J ends were trimmed by 7 bases and 7 bases, with 12 bases remaining between them. The CDR3 region has the DNA TGTGCCAGCCGTCCCGGATTGAACATTCAGTACTTC. Encoded protein: CASRPGLNIQYF.

The V and J genes are TRBV7-8 and TRBJ2-1, with D tentatively TRBD2 (6 bases). Germline loops: CDR1 SGHVS, CDR2 FQNEAQ. This CDR3 is 16 amino acids long. V was clipped by 2 bases and J by 8 bases, with 19 bases between them. CDR3 nucleotides: TGTGCCAGCAGCTTACTTCGGGAGCTTGTAGTCTATGAGCAGTTCTTC. Residues: CASSLLRELVVYEQFF.

The chain is built from TRBV27 and TRBJ1-3, with TRBD1 matching 8 bases. Germline V gene sequence: CDR1 MNHEY, CDR2 SMNVEV (reference sequence). This CDR3 spans 17 amino acids. The V gene end was trimmed by 5 bases and the J gene end by 3 bases; junction bases not matched to a gene: 12. CDR3 region: CASSPYPQGAIGNTIYF. CDR3 DNA: TGTGCCAGCAGTCCCTATCCCCAGGGGGCTATTGGAAACACCATATATTTT.

The chain carries TRBV30 and TRBJ1-5; tentative D call: TRBD1 (5 bases). The CDR3 runs to 16 residues. CDR1 GTSNPN and CDR2 SVGIG come from the germline V gene (reference sequence). With 1 base removed from V and 0 bases from J, the gap between germline ends came to 13 bases. Written as DNA, the CDR3 is TGTGCCTGGAGTGATTGGACACTCTATAGCAATCAGCCCCAGCATTTT. Translation gives CAWSDWTLYSNQPQHF.

The rearrangement links TRBV27 to TRBJ2-1; 8 positions agree with TRBD2. Trimming removed 6 bases from V and 4 bases from J; junction bases left unmatched: 2. The length of the CDR3 is 13 residues. CDR1 is MNHEY and CDR2 is SMNVEV in the germline V gene (reference sequence). The CDR3 DNA is TGTGCCAGCAGAACTAGCGGTTACAATGAGCAGTTCTTC. Amino acids: CASRTSGYNEQFF.

The chain joins TRBV7-9 to TRBJ2-1, with D perhaps matching TRBD1 or TRBD2 (5 bases each). There are 13 residues in the CDR3. Germline V lookup: CDR1 SEHNR, CDR2 FQNEAQ (reference sequence). V was cut by 5 bases and J by 6 bases, with 11 bases left in between. The CDR3 DNA follows: TGTGCCAGCAGCCTAACCGGGACCAATGAGCAGTTCTTC. Protein: CASSLTGTNEQFF.

The J gene is TRBJ1-4, the V gene TRBV6-6; D unclear. There are 15 residues in the CDR3. Trimming stripped 2 bases from V and 5 bases from J, with 12 bases between. In germline, CDR1 is MNHNY, CDR2 SVGAGI (reference sequence). The CDR3 sequence: CASSYAGRSNEKLFF. CDR3 nucleotides: TGTGCCAGCAGTTACGCGGGGAGGTCGAATGAAAAACTGTTTTTT.

As to this clone: Other DNA sequences from this sample encode an identical CDR3 as well. This sequence joins TRBV6-5 and TRBJ2-7; TRBD2 matches at 8 bases. J lost 5 bases, V lost 6 bases, and 0 bases had no gene match. Germline V gene sequence: CDR1 MNHEY, CDR2 SVGAGI. This CDR3 is built from 11 residues. The CDR3 here is CASRRGDEQYF. The CDR3 DNA is TGTGCCAGCAGGCGGGGGGACGAGCAGTACTTC.

The CDR3 DNA sequence: TGTGCCAGCAGCTCGGGGTCGGGGCGTAATGAGCAGTTCTTC. As protein: CASSSGSGRNEQFF. The gene calls are TRBV5-5 and TRBJ2-1; D may correspond to TRBD1 or TRBD2 (5 bases each). V was pared by 3 bases and J by 7 bases, with 14 bases between. Germline V CDR1 and CDR2: SGHKS, YYEKEE (reference sequence). The CDR3 spans 14 residues.

The chain is built from TRBV7-9 and TRBJ2-5, with 15 bases aligning to TRBD2. This CDR3 is 18 amino acids long. The ends lost 5 bases at V and 5 bases at J; junction bases unmatched: 12. Germline CDR1 is SEHNR and CDR2 is FQNEAQ (reference sequence). The DNA for the CDR3 is TGTGCCAGCAGCGTCCGGACTAGCGGGAGGGCCTCGTGGGAGACCCAGTACTTC. Translating gives CASSVRTSGRASWETQYF.

The V gene is TRBV2, the J gene TRBJ2-4; the D gene is possibly TRBD2 (5 bases). The CDR3 loop spans 15 amino acids. V lost 0 bases to trimming and J lost 5 bases, with 11 bases between them. Germline CDR1 SNHLY, CDR2 FYNNEI. CDR3 nucleotides: TGTGCCAGCAGTGAAGCAAGAGGGATCGAAAACATTCAGTACTTC. This translates into CASSEARGIENIQYF.

V and J are TRBV11-2 and TRBJ1-3, with a tentative D call TRBD1 (5 bases). The V gene's germline CDR1 is SGHAT and CDR2 FQNNGV. Trimming stripped 1 base from V and 2 bases from J, with 12 bases between. This CDR3 contains 16 residues. The CDR3 DNA reads as TGTGCCAGCAGCTTAGGGGGCCCTTACCCTGGAAACACCATATATTTT. Encoded protein: CASSLGGPYPGNTIYF. The whole variable domain, remainder taken from reference TRBV11-2 and TRBJ1-3, is EAGVAQSPRYKIIEKRQSVAFWCNPISGHATLYWYQQILGQGPKLLIQFQNNGVVDDSQLPKDRFSAERLKGVDSTLKIQPAKLEDSAVYLCASSLGGPYPGNTIYFGEGSWLTVV.

A word on this clone: Other nucleotide sequences in the sample specify the same CDR3. The gene calls are TRBV28 and TRBJ1-1; a weak D match, TRBD1 (6 bases). CDR1 and CDR2 (germline): MDHEN, SYDVKM. This CDR3 contains 14 residues. Trimming cost V 6 bases and J 0 bases, with 11 bases left between them. CDR3 residues: CASSSGGLNTEAFF. Here the CDR3 DNA reads TGTGCCAGCAGCAGTGGGGGGCTGAACACTGAAGCTTTCTTT.